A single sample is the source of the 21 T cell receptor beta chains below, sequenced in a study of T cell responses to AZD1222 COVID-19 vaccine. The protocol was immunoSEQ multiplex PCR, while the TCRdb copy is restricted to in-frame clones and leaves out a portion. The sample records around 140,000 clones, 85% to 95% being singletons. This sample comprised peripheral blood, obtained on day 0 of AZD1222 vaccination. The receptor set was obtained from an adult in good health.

The DNA for the CDR3 is TGTGCCAGCAGCTCACAGGGGACGGTATCTGAAGCTTTCTTT. Its translation is CASSSQGTVSEAFF. The J gene is TRBJ1-1, the V gene TRBV5-5; 7 bases match TRBD1. The CDR3 spans 14 residues. Germline trimming cut 3 bases from V and 6 bases from J; bases unmatched to any gene: 8. Germline V gene data show CDR1 as SGHKS and CDR2 as YYEKEE (reference sequence).

CDR3 loop: CASSLAENTEAFF. In DNA form, the CDR3 reads TGCGCCAGCAGCTTGGCGGAGAACACTGAAGCTTTCTTT. The chain recombines TRBV5-1 with TRBJ1-1; D unresolved. In germline, CDR1 is SGHRS, CDR2 YFSETQ. Trimming cost V 0 bases and J 1 base, with 4 bases left between them. The length of the CDR3 is 13 residues.

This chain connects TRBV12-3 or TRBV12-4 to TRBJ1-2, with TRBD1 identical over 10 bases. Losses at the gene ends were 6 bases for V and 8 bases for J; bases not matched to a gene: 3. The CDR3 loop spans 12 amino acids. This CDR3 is CASSGTGDGYTF. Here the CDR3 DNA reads TGTGCCAGCAGCGGGACAGGGGACGGCTACACCTTC.

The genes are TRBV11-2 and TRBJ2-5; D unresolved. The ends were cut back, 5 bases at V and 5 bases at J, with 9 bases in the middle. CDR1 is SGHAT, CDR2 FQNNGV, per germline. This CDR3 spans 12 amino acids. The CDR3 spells CASSTPQETQYF. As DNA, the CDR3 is TGTGCCAGCAGCACCCCACAGGAGACCCAGTACTTC.

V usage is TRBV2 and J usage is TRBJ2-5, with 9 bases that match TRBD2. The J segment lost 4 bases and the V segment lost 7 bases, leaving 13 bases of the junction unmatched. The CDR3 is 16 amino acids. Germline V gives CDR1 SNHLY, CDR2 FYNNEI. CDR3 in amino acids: CASNPGHSGGGETQYF. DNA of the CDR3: TGTGCCAGCAACCCGGGGCATAGCGGGGGAGGAGAGACCCAGTACTTC.

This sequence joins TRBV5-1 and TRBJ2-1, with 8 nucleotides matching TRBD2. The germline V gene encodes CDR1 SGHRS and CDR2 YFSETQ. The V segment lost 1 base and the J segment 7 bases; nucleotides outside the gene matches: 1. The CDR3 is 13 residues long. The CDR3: CASSLRGGNEQFF. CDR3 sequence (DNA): TGCGCCAGCAGCTTGCGGGGGGGAAATGAGCAGTTCTTC.

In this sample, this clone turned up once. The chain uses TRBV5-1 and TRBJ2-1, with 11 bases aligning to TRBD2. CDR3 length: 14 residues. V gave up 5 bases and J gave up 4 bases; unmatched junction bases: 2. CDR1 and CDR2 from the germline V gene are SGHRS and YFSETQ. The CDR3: CASRGTSGYNEQFF. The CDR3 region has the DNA TGCGCCAGCAGGGGGACTAGCGGTTACAATGAGCAGTTCTTC.

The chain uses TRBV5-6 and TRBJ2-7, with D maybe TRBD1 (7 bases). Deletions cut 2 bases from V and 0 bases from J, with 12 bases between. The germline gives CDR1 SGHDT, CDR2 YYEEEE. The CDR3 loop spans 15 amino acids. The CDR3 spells CASSLGGGPSYEQYF. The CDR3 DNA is TGTGCCAGCAGCTTAGGAGGGGGCCCCTCCTACGAGCAGTACTTC.

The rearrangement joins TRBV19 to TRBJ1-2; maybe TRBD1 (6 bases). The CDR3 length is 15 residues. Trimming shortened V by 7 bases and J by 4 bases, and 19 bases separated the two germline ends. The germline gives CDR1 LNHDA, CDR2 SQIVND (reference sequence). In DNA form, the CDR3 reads TGTGCCAGTACCCCCCGACAGGACCCTACCTATGGCTACACCTTC. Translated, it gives CASTPRQDPTYGYTF.

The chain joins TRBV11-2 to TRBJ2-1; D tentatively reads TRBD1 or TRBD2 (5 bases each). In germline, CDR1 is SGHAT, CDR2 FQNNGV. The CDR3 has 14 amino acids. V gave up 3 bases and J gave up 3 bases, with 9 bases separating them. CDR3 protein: CASSFEGLYNEQFF. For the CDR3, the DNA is TGTGCCAGCAGCTTTGAGGGGCTCTACAATGAGCAGTTCTTC.

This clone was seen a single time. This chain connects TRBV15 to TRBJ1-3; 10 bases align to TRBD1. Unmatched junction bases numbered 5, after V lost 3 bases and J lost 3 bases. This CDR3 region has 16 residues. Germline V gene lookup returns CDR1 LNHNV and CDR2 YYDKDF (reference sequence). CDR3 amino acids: CATSRGQGYLGNTIYF. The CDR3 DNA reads TGTGCCACCAGCAGGGGACAGGGGTACCTTGGAAACACCATATATTTT.

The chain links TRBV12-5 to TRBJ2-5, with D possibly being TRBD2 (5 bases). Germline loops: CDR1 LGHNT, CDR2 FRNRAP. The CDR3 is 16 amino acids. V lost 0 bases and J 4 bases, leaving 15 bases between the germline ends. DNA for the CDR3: TGTGCTAGTGGTTTGGTAAGGATGCGGGTCCCAGAGACCCAGTACTTC. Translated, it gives CASGLVRMRVPETQYF.

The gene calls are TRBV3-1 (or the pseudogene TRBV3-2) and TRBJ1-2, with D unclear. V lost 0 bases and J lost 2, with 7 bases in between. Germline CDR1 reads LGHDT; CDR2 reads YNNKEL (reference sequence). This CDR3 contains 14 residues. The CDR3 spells CASSQDQINYGYTF. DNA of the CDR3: TGTGCCAGCAGCCAAGACCAGATCAACTATGGCTACACCTTC.

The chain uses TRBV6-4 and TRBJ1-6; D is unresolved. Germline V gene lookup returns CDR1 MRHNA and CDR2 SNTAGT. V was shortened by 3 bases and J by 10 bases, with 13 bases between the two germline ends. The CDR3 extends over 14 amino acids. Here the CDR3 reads CASSELVGKSPLHF. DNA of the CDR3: TGTGCCAGCAGTGAATTAGTAGGGAAATCACCCCTCCACTTT.

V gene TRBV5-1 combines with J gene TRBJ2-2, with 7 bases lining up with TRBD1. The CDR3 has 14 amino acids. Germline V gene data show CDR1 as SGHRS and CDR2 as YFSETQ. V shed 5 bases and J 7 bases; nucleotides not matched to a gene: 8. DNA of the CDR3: TGCGCCAGCAGAGTCGAGGGGGCGAGCGGGGAGCTGTTTTTT. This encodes CASRVEGASGELFF.

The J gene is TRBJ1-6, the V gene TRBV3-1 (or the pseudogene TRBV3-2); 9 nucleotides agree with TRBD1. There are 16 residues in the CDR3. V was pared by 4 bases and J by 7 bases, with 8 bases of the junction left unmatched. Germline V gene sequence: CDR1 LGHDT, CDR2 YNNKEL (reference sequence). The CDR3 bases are TGTGCCAGCAGCCGCGCCGGGACAGGGACCAATTCACCCCTCCACTTT. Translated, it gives CASSRAGTGTNSPLHF.

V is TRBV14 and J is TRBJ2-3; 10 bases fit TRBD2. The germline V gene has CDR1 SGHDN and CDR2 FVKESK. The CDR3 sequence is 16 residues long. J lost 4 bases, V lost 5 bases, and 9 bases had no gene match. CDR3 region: CASSDRWTSGSDTQYF. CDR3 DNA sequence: TGTGCCAGCAGCGACCGGTGGACTAGCGGATCAGATACGCAGTATTTT.

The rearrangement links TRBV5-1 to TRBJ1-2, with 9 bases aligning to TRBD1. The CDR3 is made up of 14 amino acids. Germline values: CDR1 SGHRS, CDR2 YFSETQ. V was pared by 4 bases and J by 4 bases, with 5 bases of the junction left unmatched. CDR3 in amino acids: CASSRDREVYGYTF. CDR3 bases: TGCGCCAGCAGCCGGGACAGGGAGGTCTATGGCTACACCTTC.

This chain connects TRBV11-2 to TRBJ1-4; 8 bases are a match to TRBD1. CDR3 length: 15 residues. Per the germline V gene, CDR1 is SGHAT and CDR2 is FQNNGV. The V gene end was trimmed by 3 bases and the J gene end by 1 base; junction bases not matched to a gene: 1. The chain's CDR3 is CASSFDRGTNEKLFF. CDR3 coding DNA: TGTGCCAGCAGCTTTGACAGGGGAACTAATGAAAAACTGTTTTTT.

The CDR3 nucleotides read TGTGCCAGCAGTCAGGACCGTAATGAGCAGTTCTTC. Its translation: CASSQDRNEQFF. The genes are TRBV12-3 or TRBV12-4 and TRBJ2-1; no definite D call. V dropped 5 bases and J dropped 7 bases, with 9 bases sitting between them. The CDR3 spans 12 residues.

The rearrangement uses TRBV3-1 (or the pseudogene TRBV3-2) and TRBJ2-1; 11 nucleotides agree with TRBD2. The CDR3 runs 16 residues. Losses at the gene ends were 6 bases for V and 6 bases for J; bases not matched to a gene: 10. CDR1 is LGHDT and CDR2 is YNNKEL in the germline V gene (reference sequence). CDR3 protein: CASSPGLAVVPNEQFF. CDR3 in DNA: TGTGCCAGCAGTCCGGGACTAGCGGTGGTACCCAATGAGCAGTTCTTC.